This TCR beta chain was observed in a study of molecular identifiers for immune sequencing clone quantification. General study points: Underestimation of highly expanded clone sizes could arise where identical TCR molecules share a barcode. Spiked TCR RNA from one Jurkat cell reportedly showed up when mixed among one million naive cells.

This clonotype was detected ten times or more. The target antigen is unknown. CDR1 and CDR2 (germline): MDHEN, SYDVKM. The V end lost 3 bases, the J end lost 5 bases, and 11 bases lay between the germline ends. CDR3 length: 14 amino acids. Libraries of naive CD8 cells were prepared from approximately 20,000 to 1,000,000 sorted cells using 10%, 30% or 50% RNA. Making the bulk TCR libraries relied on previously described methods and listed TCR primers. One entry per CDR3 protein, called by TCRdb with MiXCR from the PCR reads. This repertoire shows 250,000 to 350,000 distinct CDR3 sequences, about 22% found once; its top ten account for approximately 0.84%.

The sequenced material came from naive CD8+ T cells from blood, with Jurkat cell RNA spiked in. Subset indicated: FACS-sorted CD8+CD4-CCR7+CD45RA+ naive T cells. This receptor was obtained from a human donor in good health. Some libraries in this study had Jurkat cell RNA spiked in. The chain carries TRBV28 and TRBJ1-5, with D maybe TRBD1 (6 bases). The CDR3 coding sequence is TGTGCCAGCAGTTTTAGGGGGGGGTATCAGCCCCAGCATTTT. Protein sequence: CASSFRGGYQPQHF. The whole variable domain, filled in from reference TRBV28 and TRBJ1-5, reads DVKVTQSSRYLVKRTGEKVFLECVQDMDHENMFWYRQDPGLGLRLIYFSYDVKMKEKGDIPEGYSVSREKKERFSLILESASTNQTSMYLCASSFRGGYQPQHFGDGTRLSIL.